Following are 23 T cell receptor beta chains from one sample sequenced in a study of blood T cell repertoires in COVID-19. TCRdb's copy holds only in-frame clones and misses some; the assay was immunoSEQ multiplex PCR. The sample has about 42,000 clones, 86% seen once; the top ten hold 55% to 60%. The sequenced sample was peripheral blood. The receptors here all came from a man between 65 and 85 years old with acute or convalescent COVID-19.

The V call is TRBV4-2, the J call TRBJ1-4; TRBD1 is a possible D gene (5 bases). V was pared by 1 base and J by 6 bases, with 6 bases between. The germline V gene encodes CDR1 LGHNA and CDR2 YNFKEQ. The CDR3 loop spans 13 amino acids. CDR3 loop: CASSQARDEKLFF. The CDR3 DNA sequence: TGTGCCAGCAGCCAAGCCAGGGATGAAAAACTGTTTTTT.

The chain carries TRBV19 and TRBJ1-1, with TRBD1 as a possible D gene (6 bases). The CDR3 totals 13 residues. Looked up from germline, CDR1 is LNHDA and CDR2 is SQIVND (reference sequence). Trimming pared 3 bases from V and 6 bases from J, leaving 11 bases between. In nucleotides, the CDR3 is TGTGCCAGTAGTATGAGGGGGATCCCTGAAGCTTTCTTT. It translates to CASSMRGIPEAFF.

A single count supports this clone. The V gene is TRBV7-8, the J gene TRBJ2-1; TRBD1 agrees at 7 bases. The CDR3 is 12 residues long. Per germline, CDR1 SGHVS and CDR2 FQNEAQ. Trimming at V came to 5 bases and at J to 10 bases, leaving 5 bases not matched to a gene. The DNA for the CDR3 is TGTGCCAGCAGCCGGGACAGAAGGGAGCAGTTCTTC. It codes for CASSRDRREQFF. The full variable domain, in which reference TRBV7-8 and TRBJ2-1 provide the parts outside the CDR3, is GAGVSQSPRYKVAKRGQDVALRCDPISGHVSLFWYQQALGQGPEFLTYFQNEAQLDKSGLPSDRFFAERPEGSVSTLKIQRTQQEDSAVYLCASSRDRREQFFGPGTRLTVL.

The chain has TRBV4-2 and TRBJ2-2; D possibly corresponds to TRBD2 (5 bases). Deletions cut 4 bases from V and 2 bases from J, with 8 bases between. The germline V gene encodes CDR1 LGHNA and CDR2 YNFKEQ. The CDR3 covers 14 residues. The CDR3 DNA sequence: TGTGCCAGCAGCCGCGGACTTAACACCGGGGAGCTGTTTTTT. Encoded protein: CASSRGLNTGELFF.

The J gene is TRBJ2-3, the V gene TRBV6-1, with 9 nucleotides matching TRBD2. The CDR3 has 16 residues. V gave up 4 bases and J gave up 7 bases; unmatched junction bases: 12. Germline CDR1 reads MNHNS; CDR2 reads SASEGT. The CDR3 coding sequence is TGTGCCAGCAGTGCCCCTGGGCGGGGGGGCAGATATACGCAGTATTTT. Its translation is CASSAPGRGGRYTQYF.

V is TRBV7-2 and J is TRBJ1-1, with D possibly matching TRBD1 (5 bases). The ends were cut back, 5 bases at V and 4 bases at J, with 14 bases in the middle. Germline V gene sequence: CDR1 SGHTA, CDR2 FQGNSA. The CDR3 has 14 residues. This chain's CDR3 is CASSPRQTGTEAFF. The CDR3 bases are TGTGCCAGCAGCCCAAGACAGACGGGCACTGAAGCTTTCTTT.

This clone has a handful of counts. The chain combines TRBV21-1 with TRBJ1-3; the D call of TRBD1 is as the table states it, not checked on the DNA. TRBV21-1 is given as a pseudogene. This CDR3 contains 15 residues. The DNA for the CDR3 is TGTGCCAGCAGCAAAGAACAGGTCCCTGGAAACACCATATATTTT. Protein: CASSKEQVPGNTIYF.

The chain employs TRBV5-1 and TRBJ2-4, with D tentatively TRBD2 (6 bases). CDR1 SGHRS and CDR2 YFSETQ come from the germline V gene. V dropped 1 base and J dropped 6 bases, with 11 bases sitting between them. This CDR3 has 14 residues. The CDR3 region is CASSLMGRRNIQYF. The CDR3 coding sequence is TGCGCCAGCAGCTTGATGGGGAGGAGAAACATTCAGTACTTC.

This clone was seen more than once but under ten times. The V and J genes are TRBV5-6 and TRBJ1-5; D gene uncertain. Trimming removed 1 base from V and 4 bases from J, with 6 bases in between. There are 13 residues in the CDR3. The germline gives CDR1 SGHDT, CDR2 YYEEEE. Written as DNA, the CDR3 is TGTGCCAGCAGCTTGAGCGGGAATCAGCCCCAGCATTTT. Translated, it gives CASSLSGNQPQHF. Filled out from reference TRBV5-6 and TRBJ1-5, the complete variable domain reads DAGVTQSPTHLIKTRGQQVTLRCSPKSGHDTVSWYQQALGQGPQFIFQYYEEEERQRGNFPDRFSGHQFPNYSSELNVNALLLGDSALYLCASSLSGNQPQHFGDGTRLSIL.

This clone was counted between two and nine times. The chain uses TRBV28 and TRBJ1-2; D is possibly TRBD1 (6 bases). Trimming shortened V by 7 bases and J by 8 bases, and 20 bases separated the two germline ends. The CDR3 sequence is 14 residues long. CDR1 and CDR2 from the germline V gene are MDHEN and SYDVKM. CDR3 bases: TGTGCCAGCACCTTACAGGGCGGACTTCTAGGCTACACCTTC. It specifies CASTLQGGLLGYTF.

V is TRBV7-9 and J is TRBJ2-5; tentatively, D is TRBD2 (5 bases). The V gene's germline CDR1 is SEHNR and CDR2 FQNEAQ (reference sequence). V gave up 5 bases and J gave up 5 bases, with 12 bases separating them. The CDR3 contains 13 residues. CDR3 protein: CASSRAGVETQYF. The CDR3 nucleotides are TGTGCCAGCAGCCGTGCCGGGGTTGAGACCCAGTACTTC.

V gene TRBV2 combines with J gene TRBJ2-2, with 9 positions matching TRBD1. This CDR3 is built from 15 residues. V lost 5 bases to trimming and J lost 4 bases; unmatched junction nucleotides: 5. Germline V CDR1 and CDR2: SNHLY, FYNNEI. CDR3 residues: CASSLTGGRTGELFF. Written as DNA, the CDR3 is TGTGCCAGCAGTCTAACAGGGGGCCGCACCGGGGAGCTGTTTTTT.

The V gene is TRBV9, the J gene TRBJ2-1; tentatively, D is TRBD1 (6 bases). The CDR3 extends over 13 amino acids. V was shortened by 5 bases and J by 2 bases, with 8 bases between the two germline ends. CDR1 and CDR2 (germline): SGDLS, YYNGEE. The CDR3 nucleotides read TGTGCCAGCAGGGACAGCACCTACAATGAGCAGTTCTTC. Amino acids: CASRDSTYNEQFF.

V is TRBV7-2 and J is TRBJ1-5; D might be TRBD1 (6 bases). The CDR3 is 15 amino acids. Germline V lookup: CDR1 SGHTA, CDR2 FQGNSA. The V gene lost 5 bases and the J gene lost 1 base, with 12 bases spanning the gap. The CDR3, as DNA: TGTGCCAGCAGCCAGGGGATCGAAAGCAATCAGCCCCAGCATTTT. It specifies CASSQGIESNQPQHF.

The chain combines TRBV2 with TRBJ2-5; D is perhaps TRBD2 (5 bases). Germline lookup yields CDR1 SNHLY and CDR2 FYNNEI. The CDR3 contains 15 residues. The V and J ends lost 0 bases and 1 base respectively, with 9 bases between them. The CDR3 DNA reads TGTGCCAGCAGTGAAGCGCGGGTTCTCCAAGAGACCCAGTACTTC. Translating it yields CASSEARVLQETQYF.

This chain's CDR3 is CASSSRLAGGPDTQYF. The CDR3 DNA reads TGTGCCAGCAGCTCCCGACTAGCGGGAGGCCCAGATACGCAGTATTTT. V and J are TRBV7-6 and TRBJ2-3, with 13 bases that match TRBD2. Looked up from germline, CDR1 is SGHVS and CDR2 is FNYEAQ. The CDR3 loop spans 16 amino acids. Germline trimming cut 4 bases from V and 4 bases from J; bases unmatched to any gene: 5.

The CDR3 bases are TGTGCCAGCAGTGAGGGTTCGGGGGGGCCGCGAAAGCAGTTCTTC. This translates into CASSEGSGGPRKQFF. V gene TRBV6-1 combines with J gene TRBJ2-1; TRBD2 matches at 8 bases. The germline gives CDR1 MNHNS, CDR2 SASEGT. The CDR3 loop spans 15 amino acids. V gave up 3 bases and J gave up 11 bases; unmatched junction bases: 12.

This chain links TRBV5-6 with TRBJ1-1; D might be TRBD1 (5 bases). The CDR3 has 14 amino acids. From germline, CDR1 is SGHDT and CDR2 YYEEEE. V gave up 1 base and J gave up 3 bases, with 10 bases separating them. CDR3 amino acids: CASSLKWGYTEAFF. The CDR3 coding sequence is TGTGCCAGCAGCTTGAAATGGGGCTACACTGAAGCTTTCTTT.

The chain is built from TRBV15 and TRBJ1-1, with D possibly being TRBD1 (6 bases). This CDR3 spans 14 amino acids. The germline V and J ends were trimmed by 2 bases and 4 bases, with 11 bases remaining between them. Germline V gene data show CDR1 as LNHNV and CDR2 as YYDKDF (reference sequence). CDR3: CATSRTSGVTEAFF. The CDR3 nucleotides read TGTGCCACCAGCAGAACATCAGGGGTCACTGAAGCTTTCTTT.

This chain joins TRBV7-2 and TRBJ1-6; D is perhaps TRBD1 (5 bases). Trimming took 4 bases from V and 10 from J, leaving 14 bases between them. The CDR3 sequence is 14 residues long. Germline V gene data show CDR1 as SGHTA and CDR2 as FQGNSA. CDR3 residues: CASSSGNSESPLHF. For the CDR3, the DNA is TGTGCCAGCAGCTCAGGGAATTCTGAGTCACCCCTCCACTTT.

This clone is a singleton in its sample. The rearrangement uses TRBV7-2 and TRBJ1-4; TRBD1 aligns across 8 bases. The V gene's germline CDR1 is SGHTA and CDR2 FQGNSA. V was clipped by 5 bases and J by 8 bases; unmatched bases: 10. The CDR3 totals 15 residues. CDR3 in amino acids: CASSREDRVEEKLFF. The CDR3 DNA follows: TGTGCCAGCAGCCGGGAGGACAGGGTGGAAGAAAAACTGTTTTTT.

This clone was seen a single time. The CDR3 here is CATSALGATIYF. Written as DNA, the CDR3 is TGTGCCACCAGCGCACTCGGTGCGACCATATATTTT. V and J are TRBV15 and TRBJ1-3, with D unclear. Trimming removed 5 bases at V and 10 bases at J, with 12 bases between. Per germline, CDR1 LNHNV and CDR2 YYDKDF (reference sequence). The CDR3 extends over 12 amino acids. The full variable domain, with the rest looked up from reference TRBV15 and TRBJ1-3, is DAMVIQNPRYQVTQFGKPVTLSCSQTLNHNVMYWYQQKSSQAPKLLFHYYDKDFNNEADTPDNFQSRRPNTSFCFLDIRSPGLGDTAMYLCATSALGATIYFGEGSWLTVV.

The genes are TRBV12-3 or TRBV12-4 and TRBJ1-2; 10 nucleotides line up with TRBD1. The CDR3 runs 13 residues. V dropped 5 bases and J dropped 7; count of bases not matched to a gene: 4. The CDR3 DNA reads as TGTGCCAGCAGTAAGACAGGGGGCTCTGGCTACACCTTC. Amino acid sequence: CASSKTGGSGYTF.